Below, 18 T cell receptor beta chains from the same sample are listed, as sequenced in a study of molecular identifiers for immune sequencing clone quantification. MiXCR, applied by TCRdb to the PCR reads, yields one record per CDR3 protein. The data contain hundreds of thousands of distinct CDR3 sequences, approximately 24% of them singletons. Source material: naive CD8+ T cells from blood, with Jurkat cell RNA spiked in. Specified subset: FACS-sorted CD8+CD4-CCR7+CD45RA+ naive T cells. Receptors originate from a human donor in good health. Some libraries in this study had Jurkat cell RNA spiked in.

This clonotype was counted only a few times. The chain links TRBV19 to TRBJ2-7; a possible D gene is TRBD1 (7 bases). This CDR3 comprises 15 residues. CDR1 is LNHDA and CDR2 is SQIVND in the germline V gene (reference sequence). V was trimmed by 3 bases and J by 0 bases, leaving 12 bases between them. The CDR3 spells CASSIGGGISYEQYF. CDR3 bases: TGTGCCAGTAGTATTGGAGGGGGCATCTCCTACGAGCAGTACTTC.

In this sample, this clonotype turned up many times. The chain has TRBV2 and TRBJ1-5; D gene uncertain. The V gene lost 4 bases and the J gene lost 8 bases, with 15 bases spanning the gap. The CDR3 runs 14 residues. CDR1 is SNHLY, CDR2 FYNNEI, per germline. The CDR3 loop is CASSAEVALEPQHF. The DNA of the CDR3 is TGTGCCAGCAGTGCTGAAGTAGCCTTGGAGCCCCAGCATTTT.

This clonotype was recorded many times. The J gene is TRBJ2-2, the V gene TRBV14, with D possibly matching TRBD2 (6 bases). V lost 4 bases and J lost 3, with 15 bases in between. CDR1 is SGHDN, CDR2 FVKESK, per germline. The CDR3 covers 16 residues. CDR3 loop: CASSPPWEAYTGELFF. CDR3 sequence (DNA): TGTGCCAGCAGCCCTCCCTGGGAGGCCTACACCGGGGAGCTGTTTTTT.

This clonotype showed up just a few times. The chain recombines TRBV11-2 with TRBJ1-2, with D tentatively TRBD1 (5 bases). V lost 2 bases, J lost 0 bases, and 19 bases lay in between. The CDR3 is 18 amino acids. Germline assignment: CDR1 SGHAT and CDR2 FQNNGV. CDR3 region: CASSLIRPGPDTNYGYTF. Written as DNA, the CDR3 is TGTGCCAGCAGCTTAATTCGTCCAGGGCCGGATACTAACTATGGCTACACCTTC.

The sample holds many counts of this clonotype. This sequence joins TRBV7-9 and TRBJ2-3; D unresolved. V lost 8 bases and J lost 7, with 16 bases in between. This CDR3 spans 13 amino acids. From germline, CDR1 is SEHNR and CDR2 FQNEAQ (reference sequence). The CDR3 protein is CASVTDLENTQYF. Here the CDR3 DNA reads TGTGCCAGCGTCACGGATCTTGAGAATACGCAGTATTTT.

In this sample, this clonotype turned up a few times. V and J are TRBV2 and TRBJ2-1; 9 bases map to TRBD1. With 0 bases clipped from V and 3 bases from J, the junction kept 9 bases outside the gene matches. Germline loops: CDR1 SNHLY, CDR2 FYNNEI. This CDR3 has 18 residues. In DNA form, the CDR3 reads TGTGCCAGCAGTGAAGCTTTTTCGACAGGGGGTGACTACAATGAGCAGTTCTTC. This codes for CASSEAFSTGGDYNEQFF.

The sample holds a few counts of this clonotype. J is TRBJ2-7 and V is TRBV7-9; 7 nucleotides match TRBD2. J gave up 3 bases and V 4 bases, and 21 bases lay outside the gene matches. CDR3 length: 19 amino acids. CDR1 is SEHNR, CDR2 FQNEAQ, per germline (reference sequence). This chain's CDR3 is CASSSTLTGGIQWGYEQYF. CDR3 nucleotides: TGTGCCAGCAGCTCAACCCTGACGGGGGGTATACAGTGGGGCTACGAGCAGTACTTC.

In its sample, this clonotype was seen many times. V and J are TRBV2 and TRBJ2-7; D is ambiguous. The V gene lost 2 bases and the J gene lost 1 base, with 9 bases spanning the gap. The CDR3 has 14 residues. The V gene's germline CDR1 is SNHLY and CDR2 FYNNEI. The DNA of the CDR3 is TGTGCCAGCAGTGAAAACCTAGTATCCTACGAGCAGTACTTC. It encodes CASSENLVSYEQYF.

This clonotype appeared a few times. This chain connects TRBV11-2 to TRBJ1-4; possibly TRBD1 for D (5 bases). The CDR3 spans 16 residues. Deletions cut 1 base from V and 4 bases from J, with 13 bases between. Germline V gene sequence: CDR1 SGHAT, CDR2 FQNNGV. The CDR3 is CASSLVGGAYNEKLFF. CDR3 nucleotides: TGTGCCAGCAGCTTAGTGGGGGGTGCCTATAATGAAAAACTGTTTTTT. Together with reference TRBV11-2 and TRBJ1-4, the CDR3 gives the full variable domain: EAGVAQSPRYKIIEKRQSVAFWCNPISGHATLYWYQQILGQGPKLLIQFQNNGVVDDSQLPKDRFSAERLKGVDSTLKIQPAKLEDSAVYLCASSLVGGAYNEKLFFGSGTQLSVL.

CDR3 sequence (DNA): TGCAGTGCTAAGGGATATGCTGGAAACACCATATATTTT. Translating gives CSAKGYAGNTIYF. J is TRBJ1-3 and V is TRBV20-1; D call uncertain. Per the germline V gene, CDR1 is DFQATT and CDR2 is SNEGSKA (reference sequence). The ends were cut back, 4 bases at V and 2 bases at J, with 9 bases in the middle. CDR3 length: 13 amino acids.

V gene TRBV20-1 combines with J gene TRBJ1-1; possibly TRBD1 for D (6 bases). The CDR3 is 14 residues long. Per germline, CDR1 DFQATT and CDR2 SNEGSKA (reference sequence). V lost 6 bases, J lost 4 bases, and 18 bases lay in between. The CDR3 loop is CSARFITGFTEAFF. The CDR3 region has the DNA TGCAGTGCCCGTTTTATAACAGGGTTCACTGAAGCTTTCTTT.

This clonotype occurred a few times. This chain links TRBV20-1 with TRBJ2-7, with TRBD1 matching 9 bases. The CDR3 spans 13 residues. From germline, CDR1 is DFQATT and CDR2 SNEGSKA (reference sequence). V dropped 7 bases and J dropped 4; count of bases not matched to a gene: 8. The CDR3 is CSGTGTGTYEQYF. The CDR3 bases are TGCAGTGGGACCGGGACAGGGACGTACGAGCAGTACTTC.

In regard to this clonotype: A much larger clone lies one base from this, so it may be a read error. This sequence joins TRBV20-1 and TRBJ2-3; tentative D call: TRBD2 (5 bases). The V end was cut by 7 bases, the J end by 1 base, with 15 bases between. CDR3 length equals 14 residues. Germline V gives CDR1 DFQATT, CDR2 SNEGSKA (reference sequence). In DNA, the CDR3 is TGCAGTGAGCGGCAGGACCGAGGCACAGATACGCAGTATTTT. Translating gives CSERQDRGTDTQYF.

This clonotype showed up many times. This chain connects TRBV5-5 to TRBJ1-1, with D perhaps TRBD1 (6 bases). Trimming left V 1 base short and J 7 bases short, with 17 bases between. This CDR3 spans 15 amino acids. CDR1 is SGHKS and CDR2 is YYEKEE in the germline V gene (reference sequence). The CDR3 loop is CASSLWAGAVNEAFF. As DNA, the CDR3 is TGTGCCAGCAGCTTGTGGGCAGGGGCTGTGAATGAAGCTTTCTTT.

This clonotype has at least ten counts. This sequence joins TRBV27 and TRBJ1-2; TRBD1 agrees at 7 bases. Germline V CDR1 and CDR2: MNHEY, SMNVEV (reference sequence). Trimming removed 6 bases from V and 4 bases from J; junction bases left unmatched: 5. This CDR3 has 13 residues. This chain's CDR3 is CASSWTGTYGYTF. CDR3 coding DNA: TGTGCCAGCAGCTGGACAGGAACCTATGGCTACACCTTC.

This clonotype was seen a handful of times. The gene calls are TRBV5-4 and TRBJ2-1, with 9 bases that match TRBD2. This CDR3 is built from 15 residues. Per the germline V gene, CDR1 is SGHNT and CDR2 is YYREEE (reference sequence). V shed 0 bases and J 6 bases; nucleotides not matched to a gene: 4. The CDR3: CASSLETSGTNEQFF. CDR3 sequence (DNA): TGTGCCAGCAGCTTGGAGACTAGCGGAACCAATGAGCAGTTCTTC.

To note about this clonotype: A read error may account for a junction end that differs from germline. This chain links TRBV4-2 with TRBJ2-1; 7 bases match TRBD2. This CDR3 region has 15 residues. Germline CDR1 is LGHNA and CDR2 is YNFKEQ. This chain's CDR3 is CASSPARGGGNEQLF. DNA for the CDR3: TGTGCCAGCAGCCCCGCTCGGGGCGGGGGTAATGAGCAGCTCTTC.

The chain links TRBV4-1 to TRBJ2-6, with D unclear. The CDR3 length is 15 residues. Trimming took 0 bases from V and 2 from J, leaving 5 bases between them. Germline CDR1 and CDR2: MGHRA and YSYEKL. The CDR3 reads CASSQDQAGANVLTF. The CDR3 region has the DNA TGCGCCAGCAGCCAAGATCAGGCTGGGGCCAACGTCCTGACTTTC.